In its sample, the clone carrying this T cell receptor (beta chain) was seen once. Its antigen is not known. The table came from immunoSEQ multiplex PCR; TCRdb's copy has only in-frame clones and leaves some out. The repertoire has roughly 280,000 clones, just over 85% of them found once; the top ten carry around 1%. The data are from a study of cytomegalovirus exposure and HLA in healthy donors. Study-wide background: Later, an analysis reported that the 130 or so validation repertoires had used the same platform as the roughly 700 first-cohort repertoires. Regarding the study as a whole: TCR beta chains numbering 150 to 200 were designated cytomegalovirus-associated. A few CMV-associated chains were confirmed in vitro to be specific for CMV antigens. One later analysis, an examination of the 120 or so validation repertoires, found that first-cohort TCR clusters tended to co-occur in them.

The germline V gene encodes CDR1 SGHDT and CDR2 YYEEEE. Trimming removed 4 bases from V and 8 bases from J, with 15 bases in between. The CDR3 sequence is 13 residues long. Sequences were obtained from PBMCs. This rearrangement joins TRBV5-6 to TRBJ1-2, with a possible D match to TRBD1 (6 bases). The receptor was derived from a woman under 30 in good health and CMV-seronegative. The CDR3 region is CASSPRGAIGYTF. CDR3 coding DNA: TGTGCCAGCAGCCCTCGGGGGGCCATCGGCTACACCTTC. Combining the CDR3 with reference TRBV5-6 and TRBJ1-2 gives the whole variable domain DAGVTQSPTHLIKTRGQQVTLRCSPKSGHDTVSWYQQALGQGPQFIFQYYEEEERQRGNFPDRFSGHQFPNYSSELNVNALLLGDSALYLCASSPRGAIGYTFGSGTRLTVV.